The next 16 T cell receptor beta chains were all read from a single sample in a study of early T cells in non-severe SARS-CoV-2 infection. MiXCR was run by TCRdb on the 5' RACE reads, yielding one entry per CDR3 protein. Altogether 85,000 to 100,000 distinct CDR3 sequences are present, about 10% being singletons, with the ten largest covering around 5%. Source material: whole blood. These receptors originate from an adult who was a healthcare worker with PCR-confirmed SARS-CoV-2 infection or an uninfected control (not recorded which).

This clonotype was observed a few times. This chain joins TRBV20-1 and TRBJ2-7, with D unresolved. Germline V gives CDR1 DFQATT, CDR2 SNEGSKA (reference sequence). The length of the CDR3 is 13 residues. Trimming took 6 bases from V and 6 from J, leaving 18 bases between them. This CDR3 is CSATGSHSGEQYF. DNA of the CDR3: TGCAGTGCCACCGGGTCCCACTCGGGCGAGCAGTACTTC.

This clonotype was seen many times. This chain joins TRBV6-5 and TRBJ2-7; D gene uncertain. V was clipped by 6 bases and J by 4 bases, with 16 bases between them. The CDR3 spans 14 residues. Germline V gene data show CDR1 as MNHEY and CDR2 as SVGAGI. For the CDR3, the DNA is TGTGCCAGCAGCCCCGCAGAATGGGGATACGAGCAGTACTTC. Its protein product is CASSPAEWGYEQYF.

A few counts support this clonotype. The chain employs TRBV9 and TRBJ1-1; D may be TRBD1 (6 bases). The CDR3 extends over 16 amino acids. Trimming shortened V by 0 bases and J by 5 bases, and 17 bases separated the two germline ends. The germline gives CDR1 SGDLS, CDR2 YYNGEE. The DNA of the CDR3 is TGTGCCAGCAGCGTAGCTTCGGGGCAGAGGGGGACTGAAGCTTTCTTT. As protein: CASSVASGQRGTEAFF.

This clonotype appeared a few times. CDR3 in amino acids: CSVRGTEAFF. In nucleotides, the CDR3 is TGCAGCGTCCGGGGAACTGAAGCTTTCTTT. The gene calls are TRBV29-1 and TRBJ1-1; D gene unclear. This CDR3 is 10 amino acids long. Germline V CDR1 and CDR2: SQVTM, ANQGSEA. Trimming left V 6 bases short and J 5 bases short, with 7 bases between. Combining the CDR3 with reference TRBV29-1 and TRBJ1-1 gives the whole variable domain SAVISQKPSRDICQRGTSLTIQCQVDSQVTMMFWYRQQPGQSLTLIATANQGSEATYESGFVIDKFPISRPNLTFSTLTVSNMSPEDSSIYLCSVRGTEAFFGQGTRLTVV.

This clonotype was seen at least ten times. The chain links TRBV7-9 to TRBJ2-2; tentative D call: TRBD1 (5 bases). This CDR3 has 16 residues. The germline gives CDR1 SEHNR, CDR2 FQNEAQ (reference sequence). Trimming removed 5 bases from V and 3 bases from J, with 16 bases in between. The CDR3 loop is CASSPQGRGDTGELFF. The DNA for the CDR3 is TGTGCCAGCAGCCCACAAGGAAGGGGTGACACCGGGGAGCTGTTTTTT.

In this sample, this clonotype turned up many times. This chain connects TRBV18 to TRBJ1-2; 7 bases align to TRBD1. Germline V gene sequence: CDR1 KGHSH, CDR2 LQKENI. V shed 2 bases and J 8 bases; nucleotides not matched to a gene: 8. The CDR3 spans 14 residues. The CDR3, as DNA: TGTGCCAGCTCACCAGGTCGGACAGGTGGCGGCTACACCTTC. Protein product: CASSPGRTGGGYTF.

This clonotype occurred a few times. The chain carries TRBV18 and TRBJ2-3; 7 bases match TRBD1. The V segment lost 5 bases and the J segment 2 bases; nucleotides outside the gene matches: 4. The CDR3 totals 14 residues. In germline, CDR1 is KGHSH, CDR2 LQKENI. The CDR3 DNA sequence: TGTGCCAGCTCAGCACAGGGGCTCACAGATACGCAGTATTTT. Translated, it gives CASSAQGLTDTQYF.

This clonotype appeared many times. This chain connects TRBV15 to TRBJ1-6; D is uncertain. This CDR3 spans 11 amino acids. V was trimmed by 5 bases and J by 8 bases, leaving 4 bases between them. Germline values: CDR1 LNHNV, CDR2 YYDKDF (reference sequence). CDR3 sequence (DNA): TGTGCCACCAGCGGCGATTCACCCCTCCACTTT. It specifies CATSGDSPLHF.

In its sample, this clonotype was seen a few times. The V gene is TRBV20-1, the J gene TRBJ2-7; perhaps TRBD2 as D (5 bases). Germline CDR1 is DFQATT and CDR2 is SNEGSKA (reference sequence). Between the trimmed V and J ends, which lost 1 base and 6 bases, there was a span of 13 bases. The CDR3 consists of 13 residues. CDR3 in amino acids: CSARGPDYLEQYF. The DNA of the CDR3 is TGCAGTGCTAGAGGGCCCGACTATCTCGAGCAGTACTTC.

The chain links TRBV6-2 or TRBV6-3 to TRBJ2-7; D remains ambiguous. Germline V lookup: CDR1 MNHEY, CDR2 SVGEGT. CDR3 length equals 13 residues. V lost 5 bases to trimming and J lost 3 bases, with 11 bases between them. The CDR3 sequence: CASSLTRVYEQYF. DNA of the CDR3: TGTGCCAGCAGTCTCACCAGAGTCTACGAGCAGTACTTC.

This clonotype has only a few counts. The rearrangement links TRBV28 to TRBJ1-6; maybe TRBD1 (6 bases). The CDR3 consists of 14 residues. Trimming removed 3 bases at V and 9 bases at J, with 12 bases between. Germline V gene lookup returns CDR1 MDHEN and CDR2 SYDVKM. Here the CDR3 reads CASSLGRGGSPLHF. The CDR3 region has the DNA TGTGCCAGCAGTTTGGGCAGGGGTGGTTCACCCCTCCACTTT.

This clonotype was recorded at least ten times. CDR3 nucleotides: TGTGCCAGCAGTGAATTCGGGACGGACTATGGCTACACCTTC. This sequence encodes CASSEFGTDYGYTF. The chain links TRBV2 to TRBJ1-2, with D possibly matching TRBD1 (5 bases). Trimming pared 2 bases from V and 3 bases from J, leaving 10 bases between. This CDR3 spans 14 amino acids. CDR1 is SNHLY and CDR2 is FYNNEI in the germline V gene.

Written as DNA, the CDR3 is TGTGCCAGCAGGTCACTGATAAAGGCTCCAGGGGTGACCCAGTACTTC. Residues: CASRSLIKAPGVTQYF. This chain joins TRBV6-5 and TRBJ2-5, with D possibly being TRBD1 (6 bases). The length of the CDR3 is 16 residues. CDR1 MNHEY and CDR2 SVGAGI come from the germline V gene. V dropped 6 bases and J dropped 7 bases, with 24 bases sitting between them.

The sample holds many counts of this clonotype. The V call is TRBV2, the J call TRBJ2-1; 9 bases are shared with TRBD2. Germline lookup yields CDR1 SNHLY and CDR2 FYNNEI. V was clipped by 6 bases and J by 8 bases; unmatched bases: 11. This CDR3 has 15 amino acids. The CDR3 spells CASSKLTGLAHEQFF. The CDR3 nucleotides read TGTGCCAGCAGCAAGTTAACCGGACTAGCGCATGAGCAGTTCTTC.

This clonotype was detected many times. The J gene is TRBJ2-1, the V gene TRBV5-1; D is ambiguous. The germline gives CDR1 SGHRS, CDR2 YFSETQ. V was clipped by 2 bases and J by 8 bases, with 8 bases between them. The CDR3 sequence is 12 residues long. As DNA, the CDR3 is TGCGCCAGCAGCTTAGGTCGGCATGAGCAGTTCTTC. This sequence encodes CASSLGRHEQFF.

This clonotype was recorded a few times. V and J are TRBV6-2 or TRBV6-3 and TRBJ1-6; D call uncertain. This CDR3 is built from 13 residues. Germline V gene lookup returns CDR1 MNHEY and CDR2 SVGEGT. The V gene lost 7 bases and the J gene lost 7 bases, with 11 bases spanning the gap. DNA of the CDR3: TGTGCCAGCAAAAGGACGGAGAATTCACCCCTCCACTTT. As protein: CASKRTENSPLHF.